This T cell receptor beta chain was obtained from a study of blood T cell repertoires in COVID-19. Study-level information: There were acute and convalescent COVID-19 samples, and they came from the United States, Italy and Spain.

CDR3 length: 14 residues. In germline, CDR1 is SGHRS, CDR2 YFSETQ. V was pared by 5 bases and J by 3 bases, with 8 bases of the junction left unmatched. Measured with immunoSEQ multiplex PCR; TCRdb has only the in-frame clones, and not every one. The sample shows 90,000 or so clones, about 90% of them seen only once. The receptor's source is a human donor with active COVID-19. The donor label of this sample is uncertain. The specimen sequenced was peripheral blood. J is TRBJ2-7 and V is TRBV5-1; 7 nucleotides agree with TRBD1. The CDR3 DNA follows: TGCGCCAGCAGGGCTGGGACAGCAGTCTACGAGCAGTACTTC. Protein: CASRAGTAVYEQYF.